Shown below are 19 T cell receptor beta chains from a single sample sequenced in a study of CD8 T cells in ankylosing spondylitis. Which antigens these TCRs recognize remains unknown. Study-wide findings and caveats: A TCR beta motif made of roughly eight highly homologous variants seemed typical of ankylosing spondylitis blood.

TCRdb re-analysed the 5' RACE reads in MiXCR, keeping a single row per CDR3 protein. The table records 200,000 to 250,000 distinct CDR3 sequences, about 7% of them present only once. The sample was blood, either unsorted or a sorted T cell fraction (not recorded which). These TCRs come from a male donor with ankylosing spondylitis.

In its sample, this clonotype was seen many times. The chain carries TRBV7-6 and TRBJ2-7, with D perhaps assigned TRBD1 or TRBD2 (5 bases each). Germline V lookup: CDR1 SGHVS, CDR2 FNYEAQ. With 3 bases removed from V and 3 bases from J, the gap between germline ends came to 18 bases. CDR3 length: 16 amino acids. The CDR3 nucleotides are TGTGCCAGCAGCTTGGGTTCGGGAACAGGCCTCTACGAGCAGTACTTC. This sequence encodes CASSLGSGTGLYEQYF.

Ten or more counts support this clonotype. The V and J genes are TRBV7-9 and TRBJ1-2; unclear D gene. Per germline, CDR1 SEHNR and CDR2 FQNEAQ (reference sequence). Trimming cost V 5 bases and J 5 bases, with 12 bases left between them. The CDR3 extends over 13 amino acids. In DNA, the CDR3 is TGTGCCAGCAGCCCTACGTCGAAGTATGGCTACACCTTC. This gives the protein CASSPTSKYGYTF.

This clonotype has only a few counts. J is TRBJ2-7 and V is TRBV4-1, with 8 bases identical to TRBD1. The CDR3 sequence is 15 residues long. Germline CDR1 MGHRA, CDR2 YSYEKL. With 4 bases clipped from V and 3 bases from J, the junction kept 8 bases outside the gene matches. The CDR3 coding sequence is TGCGCCAGCAGCCTCAGAGGGACAGGATACTACGAGCAGTACTTC. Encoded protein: CASSLRGTGYYEQYF.

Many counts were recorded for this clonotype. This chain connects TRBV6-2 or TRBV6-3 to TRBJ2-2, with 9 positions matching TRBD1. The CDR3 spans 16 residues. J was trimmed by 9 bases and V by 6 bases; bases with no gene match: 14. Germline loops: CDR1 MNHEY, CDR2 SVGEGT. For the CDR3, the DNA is TGTGCCAGCAGCCAGTACGGGACAGGGAGTTCCCGGGAGCTGTTTTTT. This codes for CASSQYGTGSSRELFF.

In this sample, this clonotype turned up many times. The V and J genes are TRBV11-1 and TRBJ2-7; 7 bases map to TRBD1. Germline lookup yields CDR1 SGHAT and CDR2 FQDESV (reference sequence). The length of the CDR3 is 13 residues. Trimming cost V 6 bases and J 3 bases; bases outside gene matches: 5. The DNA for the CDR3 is TGTGCCAGCAGGGTGACAGGGAACTACGAGCAGTACTTC. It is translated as CASRVTGNYEQYF. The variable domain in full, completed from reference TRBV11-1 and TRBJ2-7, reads EAEVAQSPRYKITEKSQAVAFWCDPISGHATLYWYRQILGQGPELLVQFQDESVVDDSQLPKDRFSAERLKGVDSTLKIQPAELGDSAMYLCASRVTGNYEQYFGPGTRLTVT.

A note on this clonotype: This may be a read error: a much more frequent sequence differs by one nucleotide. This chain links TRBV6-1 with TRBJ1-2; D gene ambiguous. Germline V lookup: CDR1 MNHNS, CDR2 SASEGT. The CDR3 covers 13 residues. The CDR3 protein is CASTNFRHYDYTF. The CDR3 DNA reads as TGTGCCAGCACCAATTTCAGGCACTATGACTACACCTTC.

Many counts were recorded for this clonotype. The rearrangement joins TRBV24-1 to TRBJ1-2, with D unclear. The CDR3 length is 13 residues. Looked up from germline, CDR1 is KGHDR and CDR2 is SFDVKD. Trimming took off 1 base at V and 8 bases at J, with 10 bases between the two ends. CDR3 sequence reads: CATSDFHDQGYTF. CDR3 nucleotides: TGTGCCACCAGTGATTTTCATGATCAAGGCTACACCTTC.

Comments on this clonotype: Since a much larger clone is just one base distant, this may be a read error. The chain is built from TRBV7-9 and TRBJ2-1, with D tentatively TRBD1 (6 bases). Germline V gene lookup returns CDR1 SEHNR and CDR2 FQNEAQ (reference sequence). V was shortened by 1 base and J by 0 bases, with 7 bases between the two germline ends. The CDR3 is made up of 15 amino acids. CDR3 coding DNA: TGTGCCAGCAGCTTAGGGACAGTCTCCTACAATGAGCAGTTCTTC. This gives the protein CASSLGTVSYNEQFF. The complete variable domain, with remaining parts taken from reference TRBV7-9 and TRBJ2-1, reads DTGVSQNPRHKITKRGQNVTFRCDPISEHNRLYWYRQTLGQGPEFLTYFQNEAQLEKSRLLSDRFSAERPKGSFSTLEIQRTEQGDSAMYLCASSLGTVSYNEQFFGPGTRLTVL.

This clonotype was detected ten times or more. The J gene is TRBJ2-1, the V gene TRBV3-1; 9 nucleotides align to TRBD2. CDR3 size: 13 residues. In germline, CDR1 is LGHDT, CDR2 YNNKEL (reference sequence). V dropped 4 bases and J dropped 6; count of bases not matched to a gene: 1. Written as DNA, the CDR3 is TGTGCCAGCAGCCCTAGCGGGGCCAATGAGCAGTTCTTC. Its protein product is CASSPSGANEQFF.

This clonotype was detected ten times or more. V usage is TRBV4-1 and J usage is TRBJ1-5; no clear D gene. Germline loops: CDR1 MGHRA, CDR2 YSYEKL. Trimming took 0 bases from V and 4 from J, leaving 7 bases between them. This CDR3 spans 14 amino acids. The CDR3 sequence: CASSQDRWNQPQHF. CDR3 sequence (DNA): TGCGCCAGCAGCCAAGATCGTTGGAATCAGCCCCAGCATTTT.

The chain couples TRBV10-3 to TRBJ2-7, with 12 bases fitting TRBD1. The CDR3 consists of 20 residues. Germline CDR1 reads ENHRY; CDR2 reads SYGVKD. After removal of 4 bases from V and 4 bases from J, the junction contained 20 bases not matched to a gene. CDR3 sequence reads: CAISAWSGQGAPPKSYEQYF. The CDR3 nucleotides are TGTGCCATCAGTGCCTGGTCGGGACAGGGGGCGCCTCCCAAAAGTTACGAGCAGTACTTC.

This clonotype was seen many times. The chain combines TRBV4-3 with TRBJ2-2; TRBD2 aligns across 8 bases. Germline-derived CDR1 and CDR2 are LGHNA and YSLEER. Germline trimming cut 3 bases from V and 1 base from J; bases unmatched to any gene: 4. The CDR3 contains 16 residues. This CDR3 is CASSHRTSRNTGELFF. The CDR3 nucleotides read TGCGCCAGCAGCCACCGGACTAGCCGGAACACCGGGGAGCTGTTTTTT.

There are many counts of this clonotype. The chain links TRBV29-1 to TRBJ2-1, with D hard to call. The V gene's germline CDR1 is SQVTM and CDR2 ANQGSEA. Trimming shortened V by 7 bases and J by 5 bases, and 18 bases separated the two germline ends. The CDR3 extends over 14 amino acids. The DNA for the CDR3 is TGCAGCGGCCTCGGCGGTGGACCGCACAATGAGCAGTTCTTC. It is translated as CSGLGGGPHNEQFF.

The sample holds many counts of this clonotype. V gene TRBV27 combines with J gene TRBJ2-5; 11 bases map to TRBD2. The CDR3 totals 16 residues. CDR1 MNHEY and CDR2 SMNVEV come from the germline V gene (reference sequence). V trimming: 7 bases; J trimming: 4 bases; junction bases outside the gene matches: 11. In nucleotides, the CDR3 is TGTGCCAGCACCCCCTGGGTTAGCGGGAGGGGAGAGACCCAGTACTTC. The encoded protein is CASTPWVSGRGETQYF.

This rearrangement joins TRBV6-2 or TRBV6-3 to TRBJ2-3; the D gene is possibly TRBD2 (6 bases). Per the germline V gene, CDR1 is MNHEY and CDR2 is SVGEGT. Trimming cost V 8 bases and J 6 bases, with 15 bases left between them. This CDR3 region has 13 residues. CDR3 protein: CASLRTITDTQYF. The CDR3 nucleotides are TGTGCCAGCCTCCGGACTATAACGGATACGCAGTATTTT.

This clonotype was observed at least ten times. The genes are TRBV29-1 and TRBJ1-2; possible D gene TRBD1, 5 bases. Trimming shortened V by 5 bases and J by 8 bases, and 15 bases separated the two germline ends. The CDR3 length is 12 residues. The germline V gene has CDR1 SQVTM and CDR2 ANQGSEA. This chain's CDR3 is CSVPGQLGGYTF. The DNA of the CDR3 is TGCAGCGTTCCGGGGCAGTTGGGCGGCTACACCTTC.

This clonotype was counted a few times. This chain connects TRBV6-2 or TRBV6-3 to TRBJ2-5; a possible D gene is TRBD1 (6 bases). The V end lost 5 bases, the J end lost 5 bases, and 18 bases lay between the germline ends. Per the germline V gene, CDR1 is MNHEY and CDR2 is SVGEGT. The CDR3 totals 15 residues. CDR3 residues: CASSPPRGGRETQYF. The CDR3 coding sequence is TGTGCCAGCAGTCCCCCGCGAGGGGGTCGGGAGACCCAGTACTTC.

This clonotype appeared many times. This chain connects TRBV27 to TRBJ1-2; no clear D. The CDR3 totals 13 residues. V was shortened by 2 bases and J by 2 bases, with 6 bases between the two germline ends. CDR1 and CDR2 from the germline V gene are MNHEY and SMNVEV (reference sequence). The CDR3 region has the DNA TGTGCCAGCAGTTTAGACCCGAACTATGGCTACACCTTC. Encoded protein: CASSLDPNYGYTF.

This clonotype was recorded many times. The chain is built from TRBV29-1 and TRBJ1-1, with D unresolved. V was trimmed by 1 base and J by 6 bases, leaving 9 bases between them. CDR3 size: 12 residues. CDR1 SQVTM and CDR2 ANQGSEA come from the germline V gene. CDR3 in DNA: TGCAGCGTTGAAGTTGACCTTGCTGAAGCTTTCTTT. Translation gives CSVEVDLAEAFF.